This T cell receptor (beta chain) was observed in a study of blood T cell repertoires in COVID-19. The method was immunoSEQ multiplex PCR; TCRdb's version includes in-frame clones alone and lacks a portion of them. Among 95,000 to 150,000 clones listed, less than 75% were seen once. CDR1 and CDR2 from the germline V gene are SGHRS and YFSETQ. The trim removed 4 bases at V and 3 bases at J, leaving 5 bases unmatched. This CDR3 contains 14 residues. The TCR comes from a human donor with acute or convalescent COVID-19. The donor label of this sample is uncertain. Sequenced input: peripheral blood. The rearrangement joins TRBV5-1 to TRBJ2-7; TRBD1 matches at 9 bases. The CDR3 DNA reads TGCGCCAGCAGCCCTGACAGGGGGAACTACGAGCAGTACGTC. Its translation is CASSPDRGNYEQYV.